This T cell receptor (beta chain) was documented in a study of patients and donors after allogeneic stem cell transplantation. Using its own MiXCR run on the RT-PCR reads, TCRdb lists one record per CDR3 protein. The sample comprises 150,000 to 250,000 distinct CDR3 sequences, less than 45% of which are singletons, and about 33% rests with the top ten. This clonotype was detected only once. V was clipped by 0 bases and J by 10 bases; unmatched bases: 3. The CDR3 covers 13 residues. CDR1 SGHDT and CDR2 YYEEEE come from the germline V gene. The sequence was obtained from a human donor who was either an allogeneic HSCT recipient or a stem cell or donor lymphocyte infusion donor (not recorded which). It is not recorded whose cells these are; they may come from a transplant donor. Sequenced: blood, either unsorted or a sorted T cell fraction (not recorded which). This chain joins TRBV5-6 and TRBJ2-1; TRBD2 matches at 8 bases. The chain's CDR3 is CASSLGTSYEQFF. For the CDR3, the DNA is TGTGCCAGCAGCTTGGGGACTAGCTACGAGCAGTTCTTC.